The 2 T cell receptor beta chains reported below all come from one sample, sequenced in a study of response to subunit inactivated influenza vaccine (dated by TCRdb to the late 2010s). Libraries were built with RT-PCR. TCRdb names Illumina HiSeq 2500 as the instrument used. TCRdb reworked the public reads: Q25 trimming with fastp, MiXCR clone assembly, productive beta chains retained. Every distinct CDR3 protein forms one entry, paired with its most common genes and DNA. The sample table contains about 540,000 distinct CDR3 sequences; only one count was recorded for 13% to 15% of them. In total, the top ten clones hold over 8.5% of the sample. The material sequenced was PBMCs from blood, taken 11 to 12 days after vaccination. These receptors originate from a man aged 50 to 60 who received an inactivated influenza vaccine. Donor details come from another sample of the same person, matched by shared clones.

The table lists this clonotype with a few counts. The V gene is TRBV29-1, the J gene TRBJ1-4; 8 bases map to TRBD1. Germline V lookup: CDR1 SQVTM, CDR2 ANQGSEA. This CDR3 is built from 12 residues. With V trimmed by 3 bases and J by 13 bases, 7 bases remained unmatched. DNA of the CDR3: TGCAGCGTTGATCTCGGACAGGGTAGACTGTTTTTT. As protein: CSVDLGQGRLFF.

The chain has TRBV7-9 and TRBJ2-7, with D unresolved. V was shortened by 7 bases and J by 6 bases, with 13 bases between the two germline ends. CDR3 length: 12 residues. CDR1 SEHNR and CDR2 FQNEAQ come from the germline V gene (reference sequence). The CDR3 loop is CASTRGVSEQYF. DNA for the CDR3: TGTGCCAGCACCCGAGGTGTTAGCGAGCAGTACTTC.